Described below is a single TCR beta chain sequence and its context. This entry belongs to a study of radiation and T cells in renal cell carcinoma. CDR1 and CDR2 (germline): SQVTM, ANQGSEA. V was trimmed by 8 bases and J by 3 bases, leaving 10 bases between them. This CDR3 contains 11 residues. Specified time point: blood 2 weeks post-SBRT. Noted treatment: 15 Gy SBRT to primary tumor, nephrectomy 4 weeks later. The tumor was a clear cell renal cell carcinoma. Sequencing used immunoSEQ multiplex PCR; TCRdb keeps in-frame clones, though not all of them. Seen here are roughly 130,000 clones, more than 80% observed once, and the top ten hold under 2.5%.

The TCR was taken from an older woman with renal cell carcinoma. The source material was blood, sampled from a patient whose treatment included radiotherapy and nephrectomy. The chain carries TRBV29-1 and TRBJ2-5, with D perhaps matching TRBD2 (5 bases). In DNA form, the CDR3 reads TGCAGCCCCCGGACTGAAGAGACCCAGTACTTC. Translating it yields CSPRTEETQYF.